The 14 T cell receptor beta chains below all came from one sample that was sequenced in a study of cytomegalovirus exposure and HLA in healthy donors. PCR involved 60 Vbeta and 13 Jbeta primers. TCRdb's copy holds only in-frame clones and misses some; the assay was immunoSEQ multiplex PCR. The data hold 140,000 to 150,000 clones, with roughly 65% observed a single time. The sample was PBMCs. These receptors all come from a man between 60 and 70 years old in good health and CMV-seronegative.

In this sample, this clone turned up a few times. The V call is TRBV19, the J call TRBJ1-5; 8 bases line up with TRBD1. V was clipped by 5 bases and J by 5 bases; unmatched bases: 8. The CDR3 covers 15 residues. Germline V gene data show CDR1 as LNHDA and CDR2 as SQIVND (reference sequence). CDR3 DNA sequence: TGTGCCAGTAGTCCGGACAGGGAGACGGATCAGCCCCAGCATTTT. It yields the protein CASSPDRETDQPQHF.

The J gene is TRBJ2-1, the V gene TRBV6-1; 9 bases are shared with TRBD2. V trimming: 2 bases; J trimming: 5 bases; junction bases outside the gene matches: 10. CDR1 MNHNS and CDR2 SASEGT come from the germline V gene. The CDR3 extends over 17 amino acids. The CDR3 region is CASSESSSGSAHNEQFF. CDR3 coding DNA: TGTGCCAGCAGTGAATCGAGTAGCGGGAGTGCCCACAATGAGCAGTTCTTC.

This clone was found a few times. The chain links TRBV14 to TRBJ1-4; unclear D gene. Germline V lookup: CDR1 SGHDN, CDR2 FVKESK. V was shortened by 4 bases and J by 6 bases, with 15 bases between the two germline ends. The CDR3 contains 15 residues. The CDR3 DNA reads TGTGCCAGCAGCCGTCATGAGGCCGCAGATGAAAAACTGTTTTTT. It yields the protein CASSRHEAADEKLFF.

The chain is built from TRBV28 and TRBJ2-6, with D perhaps TRBD1 (6 bases). The germline V gene has CDR1 MDHEN and CDR2 SYDVKM. V shed 6 bases and J shed 0 bases, with 15 bases lying between them. The CDR3 loop spans 17 amino acids. CDR3 residues: CASSQTGSHSGANVLTF. The CDR3 DNA is TGTGCCAGCAGCCAAACAGGGTCCCACTCTGGGGCCAACGTCCTGACTTTC.

This clone occurred a few times. J is TRBJ2-2 and V is TRBV2; a weak D match, TRBD1 (5 bases). V gave up 6 bases and J gave up 6 bases, with 17 bases separating them. The CDR3 spans 15 residues. Germline V gene data show CDR1 as SNHLY and CDR2 as FYNNEI. CDR3 nucleotides: TGTGCCAGCAGCCAAGCGTTTCAGGGATCCGGGGAGCTGTTTTTT. Translating it yields CASSQAFQGSGELFF.

The chain's CDR3 is CASSPSGSTDTQYF. The CDR3 DNA is TGTGCCAGTAGTCCTAGCGGCAGCACAGATACGCAGTATTTT. The J gene is TRBJ2-3, the V gene TRBV19; 7 bases line up with TRBD2. CDR3 size: 14 residues. Germline CDR1 is LNHDA and CDR2 is SQIVND (reference sequence). The junction had 2 bases not matched to a gene; V was cut back by 5 bases and J by 0 bases.

The J gene is TRBJ1-3, the V gene TRBV5-1; 7 nucleotides align to TRBD1. Germline loops: CDR1 SGHRS, CDR2 YFSETQ. V trimming: 4 bases; J trimming: 0 bases; junction bases outside the gene matches: 7. CDR3 length: 16 amino acids. As DNA, the CDR3 is TGCGCCAGCAGCCCGTACAGGGGAGGCTCTGGAAACACCATATATTTT. Translated: CASSPYRGGSGNTIYF. Variable domain in full (rest from reference TRBV5-1 and TRBJ1-3): KAGVTQTPRYLIKTRGQQVTLSCSPISGHRSVSWYQQTPGQGLQFLFEYFSETQRNKGNFPGRFSGRQFSNSRSEMNVSTLELGDSALYLCASSPYRGGSGNTIYFGEGSWLTVV.

The chain uses TRBV9 and TRBJ2-1; weak D call: TRBD2 (7 bases). Trimming pared 4 bases from V and 8 bases from J, leaving 22 bases between. CDR1 is SGDLS, CDR2 YYNGEE, per germline. The CDR3 contains 16 residues. The CDR3 sequence is CASSPGTTMTGDEQFF. CDR3 DNA sequence: TGTGCCAGCAGCCCAGGGACTACCATGACAGGCGATGAGCAGTTCTTC.

This clone was found a few times. The chain couples TRBV21-1 to TRBJ1-1; the table's TRBD1 call for D was not verified on the DNA. TRBV21-1 is classified as a pseudogene. This CDR3 comprises 15 residues. The CDR3 is CASFQGGQENTEAFF. CDR3 in DNA: TGTGCCAGCTTCCAAGGGGGACAGGAGAACACTGAAGCTTTCTTT.

This clone was observed a handful of times. J is TRBJ2-7 and V is TRBV7-7, with TRBD1 matching over 11 bases. Trimming at V came to 3 bases and at J to 5 bases, leaving 6 bases not matched to a gene. The CDR3 loop spans 15 amino acids. Germline assignment: CDR1 SSHAT and CDR2 FNYEAQ (reference sequence). CDR3 DNA: TGTGCCAGCAGCTTGGGACAGGGGGGTATCAACGAGCAGTACTTC. This encodes CASSLGQGGINEQYF.

This clone was detected a few times. The chain has TRBV6-6 and TRBJ2-6; 7 bases fit TRBD1. Germline lookup yields CDR1 MNHNY and CDR2 SVGAGI (reference sequence). The CDR3 runs 15 residues. V was clipped by 6 bases and J by 0 bases; unmatched bases: 2. In nucleotides, the CDR3 is TGTGCCAGCAGGGACAGGTCCTCTGGGGCCAACGTCCTGACTTTC. As protein: CASRDRSSGANVLTF.

The chain combines TRBV20-1 with TRBJ2-3; D not resolved. Germline V CDR1 and CDR2: DFQATT, SNEGSKA (reference sequence). The CDR3 length is 11 residues. Trimming stripped 7 bases from V and 5 bases from J, with 10 bases between. The CDR3 coding sequence is TGCAGTGGCGGAGATGGAGATACGCAGTATTTT. It specifies CSGGDGDTQYF.

V and J are TRBV5-1 and TRBJ1-4; D might be TRBD1 (5 bases). CDR1 and CDR2 from the germline V gene are SGHRS and YFSETQ. Trimming took 0 bases from V and 10 from J, leaving 16 bases between them. The CDR3 is 15 residues long. CDR3 sequence: CASSLEVEQDGKLFF. The CDR3 bases are TGCGCCAGCAGCTTGGAAGTTGAACAGGACGGAAAACTGTTTTTT.

This clone was seen a few times. The J gene is TRBJ1-1, the V gene TRBV5-8, with TRBD1 matching over 10 bases. Germline V gene lookup returns CDR1 SGHTS and CDR2 YDEGEE. Losses at the gene ends were 4 bases for V and 9 bases for J; bases not matched to a gene: 12. The CDR3 contains 15 residues. Here the CDR3 DNA reads TGTGCCAGCAGCCCTACCAGGGACAGGGGTCGTAAAGCTTTCTTT. Its translation is CASSPTRDRGRKAFF. Complete variable domain (other parts from reference TRBV5-8 and TRBJ1-1): EAGVTQSPTHLIKTRGQQATLRCSPISGHTSVYWYQQALGLGLQFLLWYDEGEERNRGNFPPRFSGRQFPNYSSELNVNALELEDSALYLCASSPTRDRGRKAFFGQGTRLTVV.